These T cell receptor beta chains were read from a single sample in a study of blood T cell repertoires in COVID-19. Using immunoSEQ multiplex PCR, the repertoire was profiled, and TCRdb retains in-frame clones only, with some absent. The table lists some 320,000 clones, more than 85% of them singletons. What was sequenced was PBMCs or T cells enriched from blood (not recorded which). All receptors come from a woman aged 25 to 39 who had been exposed to COVID-19. CDR3s include the opening cysteine and the closing phenylalanine or tryptophan. Not all rows give a size; the values are once, few, many and, for expanded clones, a class.

13 TRBJ1-2 . TRBV6-5 CASTHRENYGYTF
15 TRBJ2-7 . TRBV15 CATSREPGLAYEQYF
14 TRBJ1-5 . TRBV6-6 CASSPGLMNQPQHF
13 TRBJ2-7 . TRBV18 CASSPYSPVEQYF
14 TRBJ2-3 . TRBV19 CASSTGGPTDTQYF
17 TRBJ1-2 . TRBV28 CASSPEAQGALHYGYTF
14 TRBJ1-1 . TRBV19 CASSAPPRDTEAFF
15 TRBJ2-7 . TRBV9 CASSVGAGSTYEQYF
16 TRBJ1-2 . TRBV5-1 CASSLRQVPSNYGYTF
15 TRBJ1-5 . TRBV24-1 CATSDHDRGNQPQHF
15 TRBJ2-7 . TRBV15 CATSKDGARWGGQYF
15 TRBJ1-2 . TRBV5-1 CASSPQGGLNYGYTF
12 TRBJ1-6 . TRBV2 CASSTGHSPLHF
13 TRBJ1-4 . TRBV5-1 CASSGEYNEKLFF
17 TRBJ2-2 . TRBV11-2 CASSLMLGRGATGELFF
17 TRBJ2-4 . TRBV3-1/TRBV3-2 CASSPRLAGGDSNIQYF
13 TRBJ1-2 once TRBV6-5 CASSSDRAYGYTF
13 TRBJ1-2 . TRBV5-6 CASSFGGVDGYTF
15 TRBJ1-2 . TRBV6-5 CASSSTGEGSYGYTF
14 TRBJ1-5 . TRBV4-1 CASSPSGGYQPQHF
15 TRBJ1-3 once TRBV18 CASSPNGESGNTIYF
15 TRBJ1-4 once TRBV4-2 CASSQDRDSNEKLFF
19 TRBJ2-3 few TRBV11-2 CASSLEQAGGLASTDTQYF
15 TRBJ2-3 . TRBV27 CASSSIPQCTDTQYF
14 TRBJ2-2 . TRBV19 CASSWTGNTGELFF
17 TRBJ1-2 once TRBV29-1 CSVDRGTGGWSNYGYTF
13 TRBJ2-5 . TRBV5-1 CASTLTSGETQYF
14 TRBJ1-6 . TRBV10-1 CASRKDSQHSPLHF
13 TRBJ1-5 . TRBV7-9 CASSQGNLSPQHF
16 TRBJ1-2 . TRBV4-2 CASSHQGQLHNYGYTF
15 TRBJ1-4 . TRBV6-5 CASSYSGDGWEKLFF
14 TRBJ1-2 . TRBV18 CASSLNRGQDGYTF
13 TRBJ1-1 . TRBV7-8 CASSLDRETEAFF
15 TRBJ1-5 few TRBV7-2 CASSPQRLSNQPQHF
16 TRBJ1-5 . TRBV5-6 CASSHWVDRFNQPQHF
15 TRBJ2-7 . TRBV6-5 CASSYYPGLSYEQYF
14 TRBJ1-1 . TRBV7-2 CASSLDGRFHEAFF
15 TRBJ1-2 . TRBV5-1 CASSLAFDRPDGYTF
17 TRBJ1-5 . TRBV7-8 CASSRGQGRWVNQPQHF
15 TRBJ2-5 . TRBV4-3 CASSQRGSRTETQYF
11 TRBJ2-2 . TRBV9 CASGGSGELFF
12 TRBJ1-5 . TRBV6-2/TRBV6-3 CASSTGARPQHF
15 TRBJ2-1 few TRBV4-2 CASSQEGTRTNEQFF
13 TRBJ1-2 . TRBV6-5 CASSTGGGYGYTF
18 TRBJ2-1 . TRBV5-6 CASSGRLSGSGGYNEQFF
16 TRBJ1-1 . TRBV7-8 CASSQDRPLADTEAFF